The rows below give T cell receptor beta chains drawn from one sample of a study of blood T cell repertoires in COVID-19. Clones were sequenced by immunoSEQ multiplex PCR, and TCRdb holds only the in-frame ones, with some missing. The data hold nearly 200,000 clones, with roughly 90% observed a single time. Specimen: peripheral blood. These receptors all stem from a woman aged 70-85 years with acute or convalescent COVID-19. Both conserved end residues are part of each CDR3. D genes are given only for firm matches. Size is omitted from some rows. Given values are once, few, many or a class for expanded clones.

TRBD1 - TRBJ1-1 TRBV15 CATSRDRTGEAFF TGTGCCACCAGCAGAGATCGGACAGGGGAAGCTTTCTTT
TRBD1 - TRBJ1-4 TRBV2 CASSEYRGPGEKLFF TGTGCCAGCAGTGAATACAGGGGGCCCGGGGAAAAACTGTTTTTT
TRBD2 - TRBJ2-3 TRBV10-3 CAISVLGRGALTDTQYF TGTGCCATCAGCGTTCTGGGGCGGGGGGCTCTCACAGATACGCAGTATTTT
- - TRBJ1-2 TRBV29-1 CRAGTPRDGYTF TGCAGGGCTGGGACACCGAGGGATGGCTACACCTTC
TRBD1 once TRBJ2-2 TRBV18 CASSLGQGDTGELFF TGTGCCAGCTCACTCGGACAGGGTGACACCGGGGAGCTGTTTTTT
- - TRBJ1-1 TRBV6-6 CASSYSTGNTEAFF TGTGCCAGCAGTTACTCGACAGGGAACACTGAAGCTTTCTTT
- - TRBJ2-3 TRBV6-5 CASSYAQGTDTQYF TGTGCCAGCAGTTACGCACAAGGCACAGATACGCAGTATTTT
- - TRBJ1-1 TRBV12-3/TRBV12-4 CASSAGGEAFF TGTGCCAGCAGTGCCGGGGGAGAGGCTTTCTTT
- - TRBJ2-1 TRBV3-1/TRBV3-2 CASSQGIYDAGRRRPSSYNEQFF TGTGCCAGCAGCCAAGGCATTTATGATGCCGGGAGACGACGACCGAGCTCCTACAATGAGCAGTTCTTC
- once TRBJ2-5 TRBV29-1 CSVAYSQETQYF TGCAGCGTTGCTTACAGCCAAGAGACCCAGTACTTC
TRBD1 - TRBJ1-4 TRBV6-6 CASNKDRVKKKLFF TGTGCCAGCAACAAGGACAGGGTAAAGAAGAAACTGTTTTTT
- - TRBJ2-1 TRBV11-2 CASSLGRRASEQFF TGTGCCAGCAGCTTAGGGAGGCGAGCGAGTGAGCAGTTCTTC
- - TRBJ2-7 TRBV5-5 CASSLAAFVSYEQYF TGTGCCAGCAGCTTGGCCGCGTTTGTTTCCTACGAGCAGTACTTC
TRBD1 - TRBJ2-7 TRBV27 CASSLSILRDRGSEQYF TGTGCCAGCAGTTTATCTATCCTACGGGACAGGGGTTCCGAGCAGTACTTC
TRBD1 - TRBJ2-7 TRBV9 CASSVGDRVEQYF TGTGCCAGCAGCGTAGGGGACAGGGTTGAGCAGTACTTC
- - TRBJ1-5 TRBV19 CASSKLIGGTRIGNQPQHF TGTGCCAGTAGTAAATTGATCGGAGGGACGAGGATCGGCAATCAGCCCCAGCATTTT
TRBD1 - TRBJ1-1 TRBV5-6 CASSLEGQLVNTEAFF TGTGCCAGCAGCTTGGAGGGACAGCTCGTGAACACTGAAGCTTTCTTT
TRBD1 - TRBJ2-3 TRBV7-9 CASSSTGRDTQYF TGTGCCAGCAGCTCGACAGGGCGGGATACGCAGTATTTT
- - TRBJ1-1 TRBV5-5 CASSLPEEDGNPIMNTEAFF TGTGCCAGCAGCTTGCCCGAGGAGGACGGTAACCCGATAATGAACACTGAAGCTTTCTTT
TRBD2 few TRBJ2-1 TRBV7-9 CASPGLAGAYNEQFF TGTGCCAGCCCCGGGCTAGCGGGGGCGTACAATGAGCAGTTCTTC
TRBD2 - TRBJ2-2 TRBV7-2 CASSLYSGISNTGELFF TGTGCCAGCAGCTTATATAGCGGGATTTCGAACACCGGGGAGCTGTTTTTT
- - TRBJ2-7 TRBV7-7 CASGSQGPTYEQYF TGTGCTAGCGGATCACAGGGGCCCACCTACGAGCAGTACTTC
- - TRBJ1-3 TRBV29-1 CSAETALSGNTIYF TGCAGCGCCGAAACTGCCCTCTCTGGAAACACCATATATTTT
- - TRBJ2-7 TRBV28 CAILKPGGDEQYF TGTGCCATCTTAAAGCCTGGGGGCGACGAGCAGTACTTC
TRBD1 - TRBJ2-7 TRBV29-1 CSIGQGRYEQYF TGCAGCATAGGACAGGGGAGGTACGAGCAGTACTTC
TRBD1 - TRBJ1-4 TRBV28 CASSIGGDEKLFF TGTGCCAGCAGCATAGGGGGCGATGAAAAACTGTTTTTT
TRBD1 - TRBJ1-2 TRBV2 CASDGTGVGYGYTF TGTGCCAGCGACGGGACAGGGGTGGGCTATGGCTACACCTTC
- few TRBJ1-1 TRBV5-1 CASNEGGGTEAFF TGCGCCAGCAATGAGGGTGGTGGCACTGAAGCTTTCTTT
- - TRBJ1-3 TRBV25-1 CASSGFGSGNTIYF TGTGCCAGCAGTGGTTTCGGGTCGGGAAACACCATATATTTT
- - TRBJ1-2 TRBV3-1/TRBV3-2 CASSQDLGRRGYTF TGTGCCAGCAGCCAAGATCTGGGAAGGAGGGGCTACACCTTC
TRBD2 - TRBJ2-5 TRBV7-3 CASSLTGTSGRPGETQYF TGTGCCAGCAGCTTAACCGGGACTAGCGGGAGGCCCGGAGAGACCCAGTACTTC
TRBD1 - TRBJ2-2 TRBV5-1 CASSLGQGTGELFF TGCGCCAGCAGCTTAGGACAGGGCACCGGGGAGCTGTTTTTT
- - TRBJ1-5 TRBV5-1 CASSPGPGGNQPQHF TGCGCCAGCAGCCCAGGACCGGGGGGGAATCAGCCCCAGCATTTT
TRBD2 - TRBJ2-7 TRBV9 CASSPTTGGSNEQYF TGTGCCAGCAGCCCGACTACGGGGGGAAGTAACGAGCAGTACTTC
TRBD1 - TRBJ1-3 TRBV19 CASGRDSPGNTIYF TGTGCCAGTGGGCGGGACAGTCCCGGAAACACCATATATTTT
- - TRBJ1-1 TRBV4-1 CASSQGRGTFAEAFF TGCGCCAGCAGCCAAGGAAGGGGGACGTTCGCTGAAGCTTTCTTT
TRBD1 - TRBJ2-2 TRBV11-2 CASSLGTTGVNTGELFF TGTGCCAGCAGCTTAGGCACGACAGGGGTGAACACCGGGGAGCTGTTTTTT
- - TRBJ2-3 TRBV24-1 CATSDHRVGDTQYF TGTGCCACCAGTGACCACAGGGTAGGGGATACGCAGTATTTT
- - TRBJ1-1 TRBV6-5 CASRRQPQDSTEAFF TGTGCCAGCCGTAGACAGCCACAGGACAGCACTGAAGCTTTCTTT
- - TRBJ1-2 TRBV19 CASRFSSREAGYTF TGTGCCAGTAGATTCTCCTCCAGGGAGGCTGGCTACACCTTC
TRBD2 once TRBJ2-4 TRBV15 CATSGRLAGEGRSIQYF TGTGCCACCAGCGGAAGACTAGCGGGAGAGGGGCGTAGCATTCAGTACTTC
- once TRBJ1-1 TRBV5-1 CASSPTGMNTEAFF TGCGCCAGCAGCCCCACAGGGATGAACACTGAAGCTTTCTTT
TRBD1 - TRBJ1-5 TRBV18 CASSRTGQDQPQHF TGTGCCAGCTCACGGACAGGGCAAGATCAGCCCCAGCATTTT
TRBD2 - TRBJ2-7 TRBV10-3 CAISEAGYYEQYF TGTGCCATCAGTGAAGCGGGATACTACGAGCAGTACTTC
- - TRBJ2-2 TRBV19 CASSEGLTGELFF TGTGCCAGTAGTGAAGGACTGACCGGGGAGCTGTTTTTT
TRBD2 - TRBJ2-1 TRBV2 CASSAGGRALNEQFF TGTGCCAGCAGTGCGGGCGGGAGGGCGTTAAATGAGCAGTTCTTC
TRBD2 - TRBJ2-1 TRBV7-8 CASSSSLMRGTYNEQFF TGTGCCAGCAGCTCCTCTTTGATGCGGGGGACCTACAATGAGCAGTTCTTC
TRBD2 - TRBJ2-1 TRBV2 CASRELAGGYNEQFF TGTGCCAGCAGGGAACTAGCGGGGGGTTACAATGAGCAGTTCTTC
TRBD2 - TRBJ2-7 TRBV29-1 CSVEVASSGSYEQYF TGCAGCGTTGAAGTGGCCTCTAGCGGGAGCTACGAGCAGTACTTC
TRBD1 - TRBJ2-5 TRBV28 CASSTPGQGGQETQYF TGTGCCAGCAGTACCCCGGGACAGGGGGGCCAAGAGACCCAGTACTTC